Listed below are T cell receptor beta chains from one sample, sequenced in a study of regulatory dendritic cells for organ transplantation. This table comes from immunoSEQ multiplex PCR, and its TCRdb copy is limited to in-frame clones, with some not included. The table lists 34,000 or so clones, roughly nine tenths of them singletons. Input material: naive CD4+ T cells from blood. The receptors were sampled from a human donor in good health. CDR3s include the opening cysteine and the closing phenylalanine or tryptophan. A D gene is named only where the DNA matches it firmly. Clone size is given for some rows only: seen once, a few or many times, or a class if the clone is expanded.

NA TRBJ2-5 NA TRBV19 TGTGCCAGTAGTGTACCAGGGGGGGAGACCCAGTACTTC CASSVPGGETQYF
NA TRBJ2-7 NA TRBV7-8 TGTGCCAGCACCTCCGGGGTTTTCCACGAGCAGTACTTC CASTSGVFHEQYF
few TRBJ1-5 NA TRBV30 TGTGCCTGGAGTGGGGGTGTTCAGCCCCAGCATTTT CAWSGGVQPQHF
NA TRBJ2-3 NA TRBV15 TGTGCCACCAGCAGAGACCGAGCCACAGATACGCAGTATTTT CATSRDRATDTQYF
NA TRBJ2-7 TRBD2 TRBV30 TGTGCCTGGGAAAGTACTAGCGGGAAGGAAAGGCCCTACGAGCAGTACTTC CAWESTSGKERPYEQYF
NA TRBJ1-1 NA TRBV7-9 TGTGCCAGCAGCAAAGATACAGGGAGGACGGCTGAAGCTTTCTTT CASSKDTGRTAEAFF
NA TRBJ1-4 NA TRBV28 TGTGCCAGCTCCTTGGGAGTTGAAAAACTGTTTTTT CASSLGVEKLFF
NA TRBJ2-3 NA TRBV5-4 TGTGCCAGCAGCTTTAAGGCGAGCACAGATACGCAGTATTTT CASSFKASTDTQYF
NA TRBJ2-4 NA TRBV27 TGTGCCAGCAGAGGGTGGGGCGCAGACATTCAGTACTTC CASRGWGADIQYF
NA TRBJ1-1 NA TRBV11-2 TGTGCCAGCAGCTTATGGCAGATGAACACTGAAGCTTTCTTT CASSLWQMNTEAFF
NA TRBJ2-1 NA TRBV6-6 TGTGCCAGCACGGGCAATGAGCAGTTCTTC CASTGNEQFF
NA TRBJ1-5 NA TRBV7-2 TGTGCCAGCAGCTCCCAAAGTGGGAATGATCAGCCCCAGCATTTT CASSSQSGNDQPQHF
NA TRBJ2-1 TRBD2 TRBV9 TGTGCCAGCAGCGTTTCTAGCGGGAACTACAATGAGCAGTTCTTC CASSVSSGNYNEQFF